This entry features one TCR beta chain sequence. This clonotype was seen a few times. Its binding antigen is unknown. No clone much larger than this one lies a single base away; base qualities are absent. Ficoll-Paque density gradient centrifugation was used to isolate PBMCs. The sample comes from a study of T-cell memory formation after mild COVID-19 (dated by TCRdb to about 2021). For the wider study: TCR sequence clusters from the two donors were largely donor specific. T-cell clones expanding and contracting after mild COVID-19 in two donors were tracked by longitudinal TCRalpha and TCRbeta repertoire sequencing. The cohort comprised two young, previously healthy adult volunteers, one female and one male. Overall study outcomes, separate from this receptor: SARS-CoV-2 specificity was not confirmed for the second-wave clones peaking on day 37. Clones contracting from day 15 to 85 had balanced CD4/CD8 phenotypes, while a second wave expanding from day 15 to 37 was biased towards CD4+. Some responding clones were detected in pre-infection memory, which suggested that pre-existing cross-reactive memory T cells had joined the SARS-CoV-2 response. The study included only a couple of mild cases, and larger cohorts that include severe cases with pre-infection samples were judged to be necessary. Contracting CD4+ clones were located mainly in the CM and EM memory subsets, whereas CD8+ clones were found to be enriched in EMRA.

According to the germline V gene, CDR1 reads SGHRS and CDR2 reads YFSETQ. The V end loses 4 bases and the J end loses 5 bases, and a stretch of 16 bases separates them. The CDR3 sequence holds 14 residues, the cysteine and phenylalanine included. Solely the CDR3 DNA is kept, with 42 bases framed from the first base. The sample was run on an Illumina NovaSeq 6000. TCRalpha and TCRbeta cDNA libraries were built by 5'RACE with constant-segment primers, adding sample barcodes and unique molecular identifiers. RNA was extracted from every sample with Trizol reagent. Amplification of the libraries took two PCR steps, and the second step added a second sample barcode plus Illumina TruSeq adapters. Sequencing of libraries was performed on an Illumina NovaSeq with 2 x 150 bp paired-end reads. The study's own analysis went as follows. The reads were demultiplexed and collapsed into UMI-guided consensus sequences using migec v1.2.7. Using mixcr v2.1.11, UMI consensuses were aligned to TRA and TRB V and J templates and then assembled into clonotypes. A clonotype was counted as expanded or contracted only if both edgeR and NoisET called the change significant, with noise models trained on biological replicates. For edgeR calls, a false discovery rate-adjusted p below 0.01 and a log2 fold-change threshold of 1 were applied. PCA with hierarchical clustering of max-normalized trajectories of the 1000 most abundant clonotypes was used as exploratory dynamics analysis. Each responding clone was given a CD4 or CD8 phenotype based on the CD4+ and CD8+ repertoires, which had been sequenced separately. The public reads were reanalyzed by TCRdb: fastp trimming at Q25, MiXCR alignment, in-frame beta chains only. For every CDR3 protein sequence, its rows merge into one entry that carries the most common genes and DNA. Here the V and J calls rest on TCRdb's processing, not on the authors' analysis. This sample holds about 470,000 distinct CDR3 sequences; roughly 25% were observed only once. Approximately 12% of the sample belongs to the ten largest clones.

Sequencing was carried out using PBMCs or a T cell subset sorted from them (not recorded which). The chain uses TRBV5-1 and TRBJ2-7, with the D call perhaps TRBD1 or TRBD2, as 5 bases match in each case. The clonotype comes from an adult woman who had mild COVID-19 (a few samples of this study predate the infection). The sample titles of this study are shuffled in the database, so cell type and time point are left out; the donor was told from shared clones. CDR3 loop: CASSPGPREDEQYF. DNA sequence: TGCGCCAGCAGCCCGGGACCCCGAGAGGACGAGCAGTACTTC.